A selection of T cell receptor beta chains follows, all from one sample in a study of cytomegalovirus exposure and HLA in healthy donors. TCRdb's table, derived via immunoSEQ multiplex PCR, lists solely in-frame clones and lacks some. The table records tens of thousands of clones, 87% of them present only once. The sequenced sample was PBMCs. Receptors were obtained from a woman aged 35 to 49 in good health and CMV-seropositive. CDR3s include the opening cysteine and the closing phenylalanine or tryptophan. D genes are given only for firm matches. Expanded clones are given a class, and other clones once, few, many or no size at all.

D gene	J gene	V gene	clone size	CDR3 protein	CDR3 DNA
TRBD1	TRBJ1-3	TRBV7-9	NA	CASSSRQGNTIYF	TGTGCCAGCAGCTCGAGACAGGGGAACACCATATATTTT
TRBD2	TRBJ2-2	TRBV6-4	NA	CASSGGTSGTNTGELFF	TGTGCCAGCAGTGGAGGGACTAGCGGGACGAACACCGGGGAGCTGTTTTTT
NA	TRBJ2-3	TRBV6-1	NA	CASSEGAGDTQYF	TGTGCCAGCAGTGAAGGGGCGGGTGATACGCAGTATTTT
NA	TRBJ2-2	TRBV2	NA	CASITQGTGELFF	TGTGCCAGCATTACACAGGGAACCGGGGAGCTGTTTTTT
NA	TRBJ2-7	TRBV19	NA	CASNPRAGDEQYF	TGTGCCAGCAACCCCCGCGCCGGGGACGAGCAGTACTTC
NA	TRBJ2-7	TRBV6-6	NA	CASSKSGRYEQYF	TGTGCCAGCAGTAAGTCAGGGAGGTACGAGCAGTACTTC
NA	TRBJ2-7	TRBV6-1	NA	CASTQQGGRPREQYF	TGTGCCAGCACCCAACAGGGGGGGCGTCCTCGCGAGCAGTACTTC
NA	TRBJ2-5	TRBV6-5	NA	CATRRRREETQYF	TGTGCCACCCGTCGGAGGCGGGAAGAGACCCAGTACTTC
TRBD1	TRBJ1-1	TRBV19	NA	CASSRDSPTEAFF	TGTGCCAGTAGCCGGGACAGCCCCACTGAAGCTTTCTTT
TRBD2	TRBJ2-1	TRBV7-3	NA	CASSQLAGVNNEQFF	TGTGCCAGCAGCCAACTAGCGGGAGTTAACAATGAGCAGTTCTTC
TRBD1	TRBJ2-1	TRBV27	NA	CASSLFRQGASYYNEQFF	TGTGCCAGCAGTTTATTCCGACAGGGGGCCTCATATTACAATGAGCAGTTCTTC
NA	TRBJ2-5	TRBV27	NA	CASSSPPGTQYF	TGTGCCAGCAGTTCCCCCCCCGGGACCCAGTACTTC
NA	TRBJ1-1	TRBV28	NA	CASSLSLNTEAFF	TGTGCCAGCAGTTTATCTCTTAACACTGAAGCTTTCTTT
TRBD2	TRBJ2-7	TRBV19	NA	CASSMGRGRNYEQYF	TGTGCCAGTAGTATGGGGAGGGGCAGGAACTACGAGCAGTACTTC
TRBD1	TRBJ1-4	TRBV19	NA	CASKNRGIEKLFF	TGTGCCAGTAAGAACAGGGGAATTGAAAAACTGTTTTTT
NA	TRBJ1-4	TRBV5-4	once	CASSQGTMNEKLFF	TGTGCCAGCAGCCAAGGGACAATGAATGAAAAACTGTTTTTT
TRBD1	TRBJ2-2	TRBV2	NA	CACGQGNTGELFF	TGTGCCTGTGGACAGGGGAACACCGGGGAGCTGTTTTTT